The 19 T cell receptor beta chains presented below share a single source sample, sequenced in a study of a mutant IDH1 vaccine in newly diagnosed glioma. Some clones are missing from TCRdb's copy, which holds only in-frame ones; the method was immunoSEQ multiplex PCR. The table lists some 30,000 clones, 85% to 90% of them singletons. Time point given: week 11, during vaccination. Each vaccine dose was 300 ug of mutant IDH1 20-mer peptide, with topical imiquimod. For these TCRs, the target antigens are not known. This specimen consisted of PBMCs, obtained from a glioma patient whose treatment included an IDH1 peptide vaccine. Every receptor here comes from a man between 18 and 35 years old with glioma.

This clone was picked up one time. This chain connects TRBV30 to TRBJ1-6; TRBD1 aligns across 8 bases. This CDR3 contains 14 residues. J lost 10 bases, V lost 0 bases, and 5 bases had no gene match. Per germline, CDR1 GTSNPN and CDR2 SVGIG (reference sequence). The CDR3 DNA sequence: TGTGCCTGGAGTGTATTCACAGGGGGATCACCCCTCCACTTT. Translating gives CAWSVFTGGSPLHF.

The genes are TRBV13 and TRBJ2-7, with D maybe TRBD2 (5 bases). Germline CDR1 PRHDT, CDR2 FYEKMQ (reference sequence). CDR3 length: 13 amino acids. Between the trimmed V and J ends, which lost 5 bases and 6 bases, there was a span of 14 bases. This CDR3 is CASSPPLASEQYF. In nucleotides, the CDR3 is TGTGCCAGCAGCCCCCCCCTAGCCTCCGAGCAGTACTTC.

The chain carries TRBV6-5 and TRBJ2-5, with D unresolved. The CDR3 is made up of 13 amino acids. The ends were cut back, 2 bases at V and 5 bases at J, with 9 bases in the middle. Germline V gives CDR1 MNHEY, CDR2 SVGAGI. This chain's CDR3 is CASSYSPGETQYF. CDR3 nucleotide sequence: TGTGCCAGCAGTTACAGTCCGGGCGAGACCCAGTACTTC.

CDR3: CASSFTGMNTEAFF. The CDR3 coding sequence is TGCGCCAGCAGCTTTACAGGAATGAACACTGAAGCTTTCTTT. This sequence joins TRBV5-1 and TRBJ1-1, with D perhaps TRBD1 (5 bases). Trimming cost V 2 bases and J 0 bases, with 8 bases left between them. Germline V gives CDR1 SGHRS, CDR2 YFSETQ. This CDR3 spans 14 amino acids.

This clone was seen just once. DNA for the CDR3: TGCGCCAGCAGCTTCACTAGCTCCTACGAGCAGTACTTC. This translates into CASSFTSSYEQYF. The chain combines TRBV5-1 with TRBJ2-7; TRBD2 is a possible D gene (5 bases). Trimming took off 2 bases at V and 0 bases at J, with 6 bases between the two ends. Germline CDR1 reads SGHRS; CDR2 reads YFSETQ. The CDR3 consists of 13 residues.

The V call is TRBV29-1, the J call TRBJ1-5; unclear D gene. The CDR3 extends over 13 amino acids. V lost 7 bases and J lost 3, with 13 bases in between. The germline V gene encodes CDR1 SQVTM and CDR2 ANQGSEA. The CDR3 protein is CSASPNPNQPQHF. CDR3 DNA sequence: TGCAGCGCATCCCCGAACCCCAATCAGCCCCAGCATTTT.

The genes are TRBV7-9 and TRBJ1-1; D may be TRBD1 (5 bases). Trimming removed 1 base from V and 2 bases from J, with 11 bases in between. The germline V gene has CDR1 SEHNR and CDR2 FQNEAQ (reference sequence). The CDR3 sequence is 15 residues long. DNA of the CDR3: TGTGCCAGCAGCTTAGTAGCAGGGCTCAACACTGAAGCTTTCTTT. Its protein is CASSLVAGLNTEAFF.

V usage is TRBV6-6 and J usage is TRBJ1-5; 9 nucleotides agree with TRBD1. Germline CDR1 and CDR2: MNHNY and SVGAGI (reference sequence). The CDR3 loop spans 13 amino acids. V shed 5 bases, J shed 10 bases, and the junction held 6 bases outside the gene matches. The CDR3 is CASSRDRVGPQHF. Written as DNA, the CDR3 is TGTGCCAGCAGTCGGGACAGGGTTGGACCCCAGCATTTT.

This sequence joins TRBV5-1 and TRBJ2-5, with a weak D call TRBD2 (5 bases). This CDR3 is 12 amino acids long. V was cut by 3 bases and J by 7 bases, with 10 bases left in between. The germline CDR1 and CDR2 sequences are SGHRS and YFSETQ. CDR3 nucleotides: TGCGCCAGCAGCTCCGGCCGGGGGACCCAGTACTTC. Protein sequence: CASSSGRGTQYF.

J is TRBJ2-7 and V is TRBV25-1, with 14 positions matching TRBD2. The ends lost 5 bases at V and 3 bases at J; junction bases unmatched: 3. Germline lookup yields CDR1 MGHDK and CDR2 SYGVNS. This CDR3 is built from 15 residues. This chain's CDR3 is CASSPGLAGGYEQYF. The CDR3 DNA reads TGTGCCAGCAGTCCCGGACTAGCGGGAGGCTACGAGCAGTACTTC.

The chain links TRBV4-3 to TRBJ2-7; 10 bases are a match to TRBD1. V shed 4 bases and J 4 bases; nucleotides not matched to a gene: 7. Germline V gene data show CDR1 as LGHNA and CDR2 as YSLEER. The CDR3 spans 15 residues. Here the CDR3 reads CASSPGTGVQYEQYF. In DNA, the CDR3 is TGCGCCAGCAGCCCGGGGACAGGGGTTCAGTACGAGCAGTACTTC.

The V gene is TRBV5-6, the J gene TRBJ2-6; D is uncertain. V was trimmed by 2 bases and J by 4 bases, leaving 10 bases between them. Germline CDR1 and CDR2: SGHDT and YYEEEE. The CDR3 has 15 amino acids. The CDR3 nucleotides are TGTGCCAGCAGCTTTATCGTTACAGGGGCCAACGTCCTGACTTTC. Amino acids: CASSFIVTGANVLTF.

This chain uses TRBV4-2 with TRBJ2-7, with TRBD2 matching 8 bases. The CDR3 is made up of 14 amino acids. V shed 4 bases and J 2 bases; nucleotides not matched to a gene: 4. The germline gives CDR1 LGHNA, CDR2 YNFKEQ. The CDR3: CASSPLAGTYEQYF. The DNA of the CDR3 is TGTGCCAGCAGCCCCCTAGCGGGCACCTACGAGCAGTACTTC.

The gene calls are TRBV7-9 and TRBJ1-1; no reliable D call. Germline CDR1 is SEHNR and CDR2 is FQNEAQ (reference sequence). Deletions cut 2 bases from V and 5 bases from J, with 6 bases between. The CDR3 spans 12 residues. The CDR3 DNA reads TGTGCCAGCAGCTTAATTAGGACTGAAGCTTTCTTT. Protein sequence: CASSLIRTEAFF.

The chain has TRBV18 and TRBJ2-7; D may be TRBD2 (5 bases). V was pared by 5 bases and J by 5 bases, with 19 bases between. The germline gives CDR1 KGHSH, CDR2 LQKENI. This CDR3 has 15 residues. In DNA form, the CDR3 reads TGTGCCAGCTCAAATGGACTTTCAGGACTCCACGAGCAGTACTTC. Amino acids: CASSNGLSGLHEQYF.

V and J are TRBV6-5 and TRBJ1-2; a possible D gene is TRBD1 (5 bases). V was pared by 6 bases and J by 5 bases, with 16 bases between. There are 14 residues in the CDR3. Germline V CDR1 and CDR2: MNHEY, SVGAGI. The CDR3 sequence is CASRKTGLGYGYTF. In DNA, the CDR3 is TGTGCCAGCAGGAAAACAGGATTGGGGTATGGCTACACCTTC.

This clone appeared a single time. The chain combines TRBV6-6 with TRBJ1-1; D possibly corresponds to TRBD1 (5 bases). Germline V gives CDR1 MNHNY, CDR2 SVGAGI (reference sequence). The length of the CDR3 is 14 residues. Between the trimmed V and J ends, which lost 6 bases and 1 base, there was a span of 12 bases. This chain's CDR3 is CASRPQGTNTEAFF. The CDR3 DNA follows: TGTGCCAGCAGACCCCAGGGCACGAACACTGAAGCTTTCTTT.

This clone was observed a few times. The chain is built from TRBV6-4 and TRBJ2-2; D remains unclear. V lost 2 bases to trimming and J lost 3 bases, with 4 bases between them. The CDR3 runs 13 residues. In germline, CDR1 is MRHNA, CDR2 SNTAGT. DNA of the CDR3: TGTGCCAGCAGTGACAGGGACACCGGGGAGCTGTTTTTT. It yields the protein CASSDRDTGELFF.

The chain uses TRBV19 and TRBJ1-2; 7 bases are a match to TRBD1. With 3 bases clipped from V and 4 bases from J, the junction kept 8 bases outside the gene matches. The germline V gene encodes CDR1 LNHDA and CDR2 SQIVND (reference sequence). This CDR3 spans 15 amino acids. CDR3 amino acids: CASSIPPGQLYGYTF. The CDR3 DNA reads as TGTGCCAGTAGTATTCCCCCGGGACAGCTCTATGGCTACACCTTC. Full variable domain (outside the CDR3, taken from reference TRBV19 and TRBJ1-2): DGGITQSPKYLFRKEGQNVTLSCEQNLNHDAMYWYRQDPGQGLRLIYYSQIVNDFQKGDIAEGYSVSREKKESFPLTVTSAQKNPTAFYLCASSIPPGQLYGYTFGSGTRLTVV.